These 30 T cell receptor beta chains share one sample of origin, sequenced in a study of cytomegalovirus exposure and HLA in healthy donors. 60 Vbeta and 13 Jbeta primers were used in PCR. Sequencing used immunoSEQ multiplex PCR; TCRdb keeps in-frame clones, though not all of them. The sample comprises about 160,000 clones, roughly 78% of which are singletons, and around 6.5% rests with the top ten. The sequenced sample consisted of PBMCs. The receptors originated from a man in his forties or fifties in good health and CMV-seropositive.

This clone has only a few counts. The rearrangement joins TRBV6-5 to TRBJ2-3, with TRBD1 as a possible D gene (6 bases). V was pared by 4 bases and J by 2 bases, with 13 bases between. CDR1 and CDR2 (germline): MNHEY, SVGAGI. The CDR3 is made up of 15 amino acids. The CDR3 here is CASSSETGLTDTQYF. CDR3 coding DNA: TGTGCCAGCAGTTCCGAGACAGGCCTCACAGATACGCAGTATTTT.

The gene calls are TRBV7-9 and TRBJ2-5; D gene ambiguous. CDR3 length: 13 amino acids. The germline gives CDR1 SEHNR, CDR2 FQNEAQ (reference sequence). The V gene lost 2 bases and the J gene lost 4 bases, with 8 bases spanning the gap. The CDR3 sequence: CASSLTSPETQYF. CDR3 DNA sequence: TGTGCCAGCAGCTTAACGAGCCCAGAGACCCAGTACTTC.

The chain uses TRBV4-2 and TRBJ1-5, with 8 bases that match TRBD1. V was clipped by 4 bases and J by 7 bases; unmatched bases: 6. The CDR3 extends over 14 amino acids. The V gene's germline CDR1 is LGHNA and CDR2 YNFKEQ. As DNA, the CDR3 is TGTGCCAGCAGCCCGCAGGGGGCTGAACAGCCCCAGCATTTT. Protein product: CASSPQGAEQPQHF.

The chain combines TRBV6-5 with TRBJ1-5, with 7 positions matching TRBD1. The CDR3 spans 13 residues. Germline CDR1 reads MNHEY; CDR2 reads SVGAGI. V lost 6 bases, J lost 5 bases, and 4 bases stayed unmatched. For the CDR3, the DNA is TGTGCCAGCAGCCCAGACAGGGATCAGCCCCAGCATTTT. It encodes CASSPDRDQPQHF.

The chain is built from TRBV4-1 and TRBJ1-2; no definite D call. Trimming took 0 bases from V and 0 from J, leaving 8 bases between them. CDR1 is MGHRA and CDR2 is YSYEKL in the germline V gene. The CDR3 sequence is 15 residues long. CDR3 in DNA: TGCGCCAGCAGCCAAGATCCGCGAGCTAACTATGGCTACACCTTC. Translation gives CASSQDPRANYGYTF.

The V gene is TRBV18, the J gene TRBJ2-1; D unclear. Trimming shortened V by 3 bases and J by 5 bases, and 8 bases separated the two germline ends. Germline CDR1 KGHSH, CDR2 LQKENI. This CDR3 region has 13 residues. CDR3: CASSPDSNNEQFF. DNA of the CDR3: TGTGCCAGCTCACCCGACTCTAACAATGAGCAGTTCTTC.

About this clone itself: Different DNA sequences within this sample yield the same CDR3. The V and J genes are TRBV20-1 and TRBJ2-7; maybe TRBD1 (5 bases). CDR1 and CDR2 from the germline V gene are DFQATT and SNEGSKA (reference sequence). The CDR3 is 11 residues long. V was cut by 6 bases and J by 3 bases, with 9 bases left in between. The CDR3 DNA reads TGCAGTGCCGGTCAGGGCTACGAGCAGTACTTC. Protein sequence: CSAGQGYEQYF.

The chain has TRBV5-4 and TRBJ1-4; 8 bases are shared with TRBD1. There are 15 residues in the CDR3. Germline V CDR1 and CDR2: SGHNT, YYREEE (reference sequence). Trimming removed 4 bases from V and 4 bases from J; junction bases left unmatched: 6. CDR3 region: CASSGAGGLNEKLFF. CDR3 nucleotide sequence: TGTGCCAGCAGCGGGGCAGGGGGCCTTAATGAAAAACTGTTTTTT.

CDR3 DNA: TGTGCCAGCGGCGCGGCCGCCCCCTACAATGAGCAGTTCTTC. Its protein product is CASGAAAPYNEQFF. The chain uses TRBV5-4 and TRBJ2-1; D is unclear. The CDR3 extends over 14 amino acids. Deletions cut 7 bases from V and 2 bases from J, with 13 bases between. Germline V gives CDR1 SGHNT, CDR2 YYREEE (reference sequence).

The V gene is TRBV27, the J gene TRBJ2-1; D gene ambiguous. This CDR3 region has 17 residues. CDR1 and CDR2 from the germline V gene are MNHEY and SMNVEV (reference sequence). The ends were cut back, 2 bases at V and 2 bases at J, with 16 bases in the middle. This chain's CDR3 is CASSLPRDKSTYNEQFF. CDR3 sequence (DNA): TGTGCCAGCAGTTTACCCCGTGACAAATCCACCTACAATGAGCAGTTCTTC.

The chain combines TRBV18 with TRBJ1-4; D remains ambiguous. Per germline, CDR1 KGHSH and CDR2 LQKENI. The CDR3 has 14 residues. Trimming shortened V by 3 bases and J by 6 bases, and 11 bases separated the two germline ends. The CDR3 loop reads CASSPGGLDEKLFF. The CDR3 DNA reads TGTGCCAGCTCACCGGGCGGGTTAGATGAAAAACTGTTTTTT.

This chain uses TRBV5-1 with TRBJ1-2, with 7 bases that match TRBD1. Germline-derived CDR1 and CDR2 are SGHRS and YFSETQ. V gave up 3 bases and J gave up 8 bases; unmatched junction bases: 4. CDR3 length: 12 amino acids. The DNA of the CDR3 is TGCGCCAGCAGCTCCCAGGGGGTAGGCTACACCTTC. It specifies CASSSQGVGYTF. Variable domain in full (rest from reference TRBV5-1 and TRBJ1-2): KAGVTQTPRYLIKTRGQQVTLSCSPISGHRSVSWYQQTPGQGLQFLFEYFSETQRNKGNFPGRFSGRQFSNSRSEMNVSTLELGDSALYLCASSSQGVGYTFGSGTRLTVV.

This chain links TRBV6-8 with TRBJ1-5; D unclear. V lost 4 bases to trimming and J lost 5 bases, with 21 bases between them. The CDR3 has 17 amino acids. Looked up from germline, CDR1 is MNHGY and CDR2 is SAAAGT. CDR3 sequence reads: CASSWLGRRSRDQPQHF. In DNA form, the CDR3 reads TGTGCCAGCAGTTGGTTGGGGAGAAGGAGTCGGGATCAGCCCCAGCATTTT.

CDR3 loop: CASSWRPGTGFGANVLTF. Here the CDR3 DNA reads TGTGCCAGCAGCTGGCGTCCCGGGACAGGGTTTGGGGCCAACGTCCTGACTTTC. The V gene is TRBV5-5, the J gene TRBJ2-6; 9 positions agree with TRBD1. The length of the CDR3 is 18 residues. The germline gives CDR1 SGHKS, CDR2 YYEKEE (reference sequence). The V gene end was trimmed by 3 bases and the J gene end by 3 bases; junction bases not matched to a gene: 10. The entire variable domain, with the rest obtained from reference TRBV5-5 and TRBJ2-6, is as follows: DAGVTQSPTHLIKTRGQQVTLRCSPISGHKSVSWYQQVLGQGPQFIFQYYEKEERGRGNFPDRFSARQFPNYSSELNVNALLLGDSALYLCASSWRPGTGFGANVLTFGAGSRLTVL.

The chain joins TRBV2 to TRBJ2-5; TRBD1 matches at 7 bases. This CDR3 spans 13 amino acids. V was clipped by 6 bases and J by 3 bases; unmatched bases: 4. Germline CDR1 is SNHLY and CDR2 is FYNNEI. The CDR3: CASSADREETQYF. CDR3 sequence (DNA): TGTGCCAGCAGCGCTGACAGGGAAGAGACCCAGTACTTC.

The genes are TRBV28 and TRBJ1-6, with TRBD1 matching 8 bases. The CDR3 contains 15 residues. Germline V CDR1 and CDR2: MDHEN, SYDVKM. After removal of 5 bases from V and 8 bases from J, the junction contained 8 bases not matched to a gene. DNA of the CDR3: TGTGCCAGCAGTCCCACCGGACAGGGTGATTCACCCCTCCACTTT. It is translated as CASSPTGQGDSPLHF. The variable domain in full, completed from reference TRBV28 and TRBJ1-6, reads DVKVTQSSRYLVKRTGEKVFLECVQDMDHENMFWYRQDPGLGLRLIYFSYDVKMKEKGDIPEGYSVSREKKERFSLILESASTNQTSMYLCASSPTGQGDSPLHFGNGTRLTVT.

This clone was seen just once. This chain joins TRBV5-4 and TRBJ2-7; the D is unclear. Germline CDR1 reads SGHNT; CDR2 reads YYREEE (reference sequence). CDR3 length: 16 amino acids. V was shortened by 0 bases and J by 3 bases, with 16 bases between the two germline ends. The CDR3 region has the DNA TGTGCCAGCAGCTTGGCCGAAGTAGATCCCCTCTACGAGCAGTACTTC. Protein product: CASSLAEVDPLYEQYF.

This chain links TRBV5-4 with TRBJ2-1, with D possibly matching TRBD1 (6 bases). The CDR3 sequence is 13 residues long. V lost 4 bases and J 4 bases, leaving 9 bases between the germline ends. Germline assignment: CDR1 SGHNT and CDR2 YYREEE (reference sequence). The CDR3 sequence: CASSQGQYNEQFF. CDR3 sequence (DNA): TGTGCCAGCAGCCAAGGACAGTACAATGAGCAGTTCTTC.

This chain joins TRBV19 and TRBJ1-3; D might be TRBD1 (5 bases). V shed 6 bases and J shed 4 bases, with 13 bases lying between them. Germline-derived CDR1 and CDR2 are LNHDA and SQIVND (reference sequence). This CDR3 is built from 14 residues. The CDR3 loop reads CASRSGTTGNTIYF. For the CDR3, the DNA is TGTGCCAGTAGGAGCGGGACGACGGGAAACACCATATATTTT.

CDR3 nucleotide sequence: TGCGCCAGCAGCTTGGTGGCAGGAGGCTCCTATAATTCACCCCTCCACTTT. It yields the protein CASSLVAGGSYNSPLHF. This chain joins TRBV5-1 and TRBJ1-6; unclear D gene. The CDR3 spans 17 residues. Germline CDR1 and CDR2: SGHRS and YFSETQ. Trimming removed 0 bases from V and 0 bases from J, with 10 bases in between.

The chain has TRBV9 and TRBJ2-5; TRBD2 agrees at 10 bases. Looked up from germline, CDR1 is SGDLS and CDR2 is YYNGEE. V shed 0 bases, J shed 5 bases, and the junction held 4 bases outside the gene matches. This CDR3 region has 15 residues. The CDR3 loop is CASSVGPGLAETQYF. The CDR3 nucleotides read TGTGCCAGCAGCGTAGGACCGGGACTAGCGGAGACCCAGTACTTC.

CDR3 amino acids: CASTRGQRNTEAFF. Written as DNA, the CDR3 is TGTGCCAGCACCAGGGGGCAGAGGAACACTGAAGCTTTCTTT. This chain connects TRBV9 to TRBJ1-1; 8 bases are a match to TRBD1. The CDR3 spans 14 residues. CDR1 and CDR2 from the germline V gene are SGDLS and YYNGEE. The J segment lost 1 base and the V segment lost 6 bases, leaving 5 bases of the junction unmatched.

The chain joins TRBV28 to TRBJ1-6; D possibly corresponds to TRBD1 (5 bases). The ends were cut back, 7 bases at V and 11 bases at J, with 21 bases in the middle. Germline-derived CDR1 and CDR2 are MDHEN and SYDVKM. The CDR3 consists of 15 residues. The DNA of the CDR3 is TGTGCCAGCACCCCCCCCGCAGGGTCGTGGACACCCCTCCACTTT. Its translation: CASTPPAGSWTPLHF.

In regard to this clone: Other DNA sequences in the sample encode the same CDR3. V usage is TRBV27 and J usage is TRBJ1-2, with 7 bases fitting TRBD1. The CDR3 extends over 12 amino acids. Germline V gives CDR1 MNHEY, CDR2 SMNVEV (reference sequence). Trimming cost V 7 bases and J 4 bases; bases outside gene matches: 3. The CDR3 sequence is CASTGGGYGYTF. The CDR3 DNA reads TGTGCCAGCACAGGGGGTGGCTATGGCTACACCTTC.

The V gene is TRBV6-6, the J gene TRBJ1-5; no firm D call. V shed 2 bases and J shed 1 base, with 6 bases lying between them. Germline V gives CDR1 MNHNY, CDR2 SVGAGI (reference sequence). This CDR3 has 14 residues. The CDR3 sequence: CASSYDISNQPQHF. As DNA, the CDR3 is TGTGCCAGCAGTTACGACATCAGCAATCAGCCCCAGCATTTT.

The chain is built from TRBV5-4 and TRBJ2-7; TRBD2 matches 8 bases. The trim removed 3 bases at V and 3 bases at J, leaving 11 bases unmatched. Per germline, CDR1 SGHNT and CDR2 YYREEE (reference sequence). There are 16 residues in the CDR3. CDR3 residues: CASSSTGGDQLYEQYF. The CDR3 DNA follows: TGTGCCAGCAGCTCGACGGGGGGGGACCAACTCTACGAGCAGTACTTC. Based on the CDR3 plus reference TRBV5-4 and TRBJ2-7, the full variable domain is ETGVTQSPTHLIKTRGQQVTLRCSSQSGHNTVSWYQQALGQGPQFIFQYYREEENGRGNFPPRFSGLQFPNYSSELNVNALELDDSALYLCASSSTGGDQLYEQYFGPGTRLTVT.

This clone is a singleton in its sample. CDR3 DNA sequence: TGCAGCGTTGACCTTCGGACAGGGGGAATTCAGTACTTC. It is translated as CSVDLRTGGIQYF. The V gene is TRBV29-1, the J gene TRBJ2-7; TRBD1 aligns across 10 bases. The germline V gene encodes CDR1 SQVTM and CDR2 ANQGSEA. V was pared by 3 bases and J by 10 bases, with 9 bases of the junction left unmatched. The CDR3 runs to 13 residues.

This chain uses TRBV29-1 with TRBJ2-3, with 7 bases matching TRBD2. This CDR3 contains 15 residues. V shed 6 bases, J shed 7 bases, and the junction held 16 bases outside the gene matches. Per the germline V gene, CDR1 is SQVTM and CDR2 is ANQGSEA. The CDR3 protein is CSVARVPSGRNTQYF. CDR3 DNA sequence: TGCAGCGTCGCCAGGGTCCCTAGCGGAAGAAATACGCAGTATTTT.

The V and J genes are TRBV9 and TRBJ2-5, with 8 nucleotides matching TRBD1. The J call may not be correct, given that the DNA end is closer to TRBJ2-7. Germline CDR1 reads SGDLS; CDR2 reads YYNGEE. The CDR3 contains 16 residues. For the CDR3, the DNA is TGTGCCAGCAGCGCGGATCGACAGGGGTACTCCTACGAGCAGTACTTC. Amino acid sequence: CASSADRQGYSYEQYF.

The chain carries TRBV12-5 and TRBJ2-3; D is perhaps TRBD2 (6 bases). The germline V and J ends were trimmed by 0 bases and 9 bases, with 10 bases remaining between them. The germline V gene has CDR1 LGHNT and CDR2 FRNRAP. The CDR3 is 13 residues long. CDR3 sequence (DNA): TGTGCTAGTGGTTTGGTAAACCGGGAGACGCAGTATTTT. Protein sequence: CASGLVNRETQYF.